A single sample gave rise to the 27 T cell receptor beta chains below, sequenced in a study of blood T cell repertoires in COVID-19. Clones were sequenced by immunoSEQ multiplex PCR, and TCRdb holds only the in-frame ones, with some missing. The data show tens of thousands of clones, roughly 86% seen once. The sequenced material came from peripheral blood. The receptors were gathered from a man aged 50 to 59 with active or convalescent COVID-19.

V and J are TRBV6-6 and TRBJ1-1; tentative D call: TRBD1 (6 bases). Germline-derived CDR1 and CDR2 are MNHNY and SVGAGI (reference sequence). This CDR3 contains 12 residues. V was pared by 5 bases and J by 11 bases, with 15 bases between. CDR3 DNA sequence: TGTGCCAGCAGTAAGCCGACAGGCGAGGCTTTCTTT. Protein sequence: CASSKPTGEAFF.

This clone was observed a handful of times. The chain employs TRBV7-9 and TRBJ1-5; D is ambiguous. The germline V and J ends were trimmed by 1 base and 6 bases, with 10 bases remaining between them. The CDR3 contains 14 residues. The germline CDR1 and CDR2 sequences are SEHNR and FQNEAQ (reference sequence). The CDR3 DNA is TGTGCCAGCAGCTTAGACGGGTCCAGTCAGCCCCAGCATTTT. Translation gives CASSLDGSSQPQHF. Variable domain in full (rest from reference TRBV7-9 and TRBJ1-5): DTGVSQNPRHKITKRGQNVTFRCDPISEHNRLYWYRQTLGQGPEFLTYFQNEAQLEKSRLLSDRFSAERPKGSFSTLEIQRTEQGDSAMYLCASSLDGSSQPQHFGDGTRLSIL.

For this clone: The same CDR3 is also encoded by other DNA sequences in this sample. V gene TRBV24-1 combines with J gene TRBJ1-3, with D hard to call. Germline CDR1 is KGHDR and CDR2 is SFDVKD. Trimming took 4 bases from V and 2 from J, leaving 5 bases between them. The CDR3 is made up of 13 amino acids. This chain's CDR3 is CATSEGTGNTIYF. The CDR3 nucleotides read TGTGCCACCAGTGAGGGCACTGGAAACACCATATATTTT.

The V and J genes are TRBV18 and TRBJ1-2; 8 positions agree with TRBD1. Trimming at V came to 1 base and at J to 4 bases, leaving 8 bases not matched to a gene. CDR3 size: 16 residues. Germline CDR1 and CDR2: KGHSH and LQKENI. The CDR3: CASSPQYDRGPYGYTF. The DNA for the CDR3 is TGTGCCAGCTCACCACAGTATGACAGGGGTCCCTATGGCTACACCTTC.

This clone has only one observation. J is TRBJ2-5 and V is TRBV4-1; no reliable D call. From germline, CDR1 is MGHRA and CDR2 YSYEKL. The CDR3 is 13 amino acids. V lost 2 bases and J 1 base, leaving 5 bases between the germline ends. DNA for the CDR3: TGCGCCAGCAGCCAACCTTCCCAAGAGACCCAGTACTTC. It codes for CASSQPSQETQYF.

J is TRBJ1-5 and V is TRBV19, with 7 nucleotides matching TRBD1. Germline V gene data show CDR1 as LNHDA and CDR2 as SQIVND (reference sequence). CDR3 size: 15 residues. Trimming at V came to 5 bases and at J to 2 bases, leaving 6 bases not matched to a gene. As DNA, the CDR3 is TGTGCCAGTAGTGGACGACAGGGTGGCAATCAGCCCCAGCATTTT. Protein sequence: CASSGRQGGNQPQHF.

This clone was found once. The chain uses TRBV3-1 (or the pseudogene TRBV3-2) and TRBJ2-3; D unclear. The CDR3 runs to 12 residues. Germline V CDR1 and CDR2: LGHDT, YNNKEL (reference sequence). V lost 3 bases and J lost 2, with 3 bases in between. The DNA for the CDR3 is TGTGCCAGCAGCCACAACACAGATACGCAGTATTTT. It is translated as CASSHNTDTQYF.

This clone was counted only a few times. The rearrangement joins TRBV6-2 or TRBV6-3 to TRBJ1-2; a possible D gene is TRBD1 (5 bases). Germline V lookup: CDR1 MNHEY, CDR2 SVGEGT. V lost 0 bases and J lost 6, with 14 bases in between. This CDR3 contains 15 residues. The CDR3 DNA reads TGTGCCAGCAGTTACTCTCGGGGGAGTATAGATGGCTACACCTTC. The encoded protein is CASSYSRGSIDGYTF.

V and J are TRBV2 and TRBJ2-1; D gene ambiguous. Trimming took off 6 bases at V and 7 bases at J, with 7 bases between the two ends. Per the germline V gene, CDR1 is SNHLY and CDR2 is FYNNEI. The CDR3 covers 11 residues. The CDR3 spells CASRSLNEQFF. The CDR3 coding sequence is TGTGCCAGCAGGTCGTTAAATGAGCAGTTCTTC.

The chain combines TRBV25-1 with TRBJ2-2, with a possible D match to TRBD1 (5 bases). The CDR3 is 16 amino acids. CDR1 MGHDK and CDR2 SYGVNS come from the germline V gene. Trimming removed 4 bases from V and 0 bases from J, with 12 bases in between. CDR3 bases: TGTGCCAGCAGTGGAAAGGGGTTAGCGAACACCGGGGAGCTGTTTTTT. It yields the protein CASSGKGLANTGELFF.

V is TRBV28 and J is TRBJ2-5, with TRBD2 identical over 10 bases. The CDR3 is made up of 15 amino acids. The V gene end was trimmed by 5 bases and the J gene end by 9 bases; junction bases not matched to a gene: 12. Germline V gives CDR1 MDHEN, CDR2 SYDVKM. CDR3: CASSPSGGAQKAQYF. In DNA, the CDR3 is TGTGCCAGCAGTCCTAGCGGGGGCGCCCAAAAGGCCCAGTACTTC.

J is TRBJ1-1 and V is TRBV19; 7 bases align to TRBD1. The V segment lost 7 bases and the J segment 11 bases; nucleotides outside the gene matches: 13. The CDR3 covers 13 residues. Germline assignment: CDR1 LNHDA and CDR2 SQIVND (reference sequence). The CDR3 sequence: CASTKITGEWAFF. The DNA of the CDR3 is TGTGCCAGTACCAAGATAACAGGGGAGTGGGCTTTCTTT.

This chain links TRBV6-5 with TRBJ2-3, with TRBD1 identical over 8 bases. Trimming at V came to 10 bases and at J to 12 bases, leaving 6 bases not matched to a gene. The CDR3 runs 10 residues. Germline V gene data show CDR1 as MNHEY and CDR2 as SVGAGI. Here the CDR3 DNA reads TGTGCCACCATGGACAGGGAACAGTATTTT. Encoded protein: CATMDREQYF.

This clone was found once. The chain couples TRBV5-1 to TRBJ1-1, with D perhaps TRBD1 (5 bases). CDR1 is SGHRS and CDR2 is YFSETQ in the germline V gene. V dropped 6 bases and J dropped 5 bases, with 23 bases sitting between them. The CDR3 covers 16 residues. The CDR3 protein is CASIALEGGGRTEAFF. The DNA for the CDR3 is TGCGCCAGCATCGCCCTGGAGGGCGGGGGGAGGACTGAAGCTTTCTTT.

This rearrangement joins TRBV10-3 to TRBJ2-2; 14 bases line up with TRBD2. The CDR3 spans 18 residues. J gave up 0 bases and V 8 bases, and 8 bases lay outside the gene matches. CDR1 ENHRY and CDR2 SYGVKD come from the germline V gene. CDR3 coding DNA: TGTGCCATCGGGACTAGCGGGGGTGATTGGGCGAACACCGGGGAGCTGTTTTTT. Translating gives CAIGTSGGDWANTGELFF.

V and J are TRBV5-1 and TRBJ2-7; 9 bases are shared with TRBD2. Germline CDR1 SGHRS, CDR2 YFSETQ. V lost 0 bases, J lost 2 bases, and 3 bases stayed unmatched. CDR3 size: 15 residues. The CDR3 nucleotides read TGCGCCAGCAGCTTGGGCGGGGGGGCGGCCTACGAGCAGTACGTC. Amino acids: CASSLGGGAAYEQYV.

The V and J genes are TRBV11-1 and TRBJ2-1, with 10 positions matching TRBD2. Germline loops: CDR1 SGHAT, CDR2 FQDESV (reference sequence). V shed 5 bases and J 4 bases; nucleotides not matched to a gene: 8. The CDR3 covers 16 residues. The CDR3 protein is CASSAIAGGSYNEQFF. The CDR3 DNA follows: TGTGCCAGCAGCGCGATAGCGGGGGGCTCATACAATGAGCAGTTCTTC.

This clone was seen a single time. The gene calls are TRBV5-6 and TRBJ2-3, with D uncertain. The germline CDR1 and CDR2 sequences are SGHDT and YYEEEE. V shed 0 bases and J shed 0 bases, with 5 bases lying between them. This CDR3 is 14 amino acids long. The CDR3, as DNA: TGTGCCAGCAGCTTGGCAACTAGCACAGATACGCAGTATTTT. Translation gives CASSLATSTDTQYF.

The chain carries TRBV5-5 and TRBJ1-6, with TRBD1 matching over 9 bases. The CDR3 is 16 amino acids. Germline CDR1 is SGHKS and CDR2 is YYEKEE (reference sequence). Losses at the gene ends were 3 bases for V and 7 bases for J; bases not matched to a gene: 8. The CDR3 DNA reads as TGTGCCAGCAGCTGGACCGGACAGGGGATAAATTCACCCCTCCACTTT. Protein product: CASSWTGQGINSPLHF. Combining the CDR3 with reference TRBV5-5 and TRBJ1-6 gives the whole variable domain DAGVTQSPTHLIKTRGQQVTLRCSPISGHKSVSWYQQVLGQGPQFIFQYYEKEERGRGNFPDRFSARQFPNYSSELNVNALLLGDSALYLCASSWTGQGINSPLHFGNGTRLTVT.

CDR3 amino acids: CAWIRAGPGTEAFF. CDR3 bases: TGTGCCTGGATCCGGGCGGGGCCGGGCACTGAAGCTTTCTTT. The chain combines TRBV30 with TRBJ1-1; D is perhaps TRBD1 (5 bases). V was cut by 4 bases and J by 4 bases, with 16 bases left in between. Germline-derived CDR1 and CDR2 are GTSNPN and SVGIG (reference sequence). The CDR3 loop spans 14 amino acids.

The chain links TRBV4-1 to TRBJ1-2; TRBD1 matches at 7 bases. Germline V gene sequence: CDR1 MGHRA, CDR2 YSYEKL. This CDR3 has 14 amino acids. The J segment lost 4 bases and the V segment lost 4 bases, leaving 6 bases of the junction unmatched. In nucleotides, the CDR3 is TGCGCCAGCAGCCCTGACAGGGCCCCCTATGGCTACACCTTC. This encodes CASSPDRAPYGYTF.

The rearrangement links TRBV7-8 to TRBJ2-7; 9 bases are a match to TRBD2. Germline assignment: CDR1 SGHVS and CDR2 FQNEAQ. V shed 1 base and J 1 base; nucleotides not matched to a gene: 5. CDR3 length: 16 residues. The CDR3 region has the DNA TGTGCCAGCAGCTTAGGTCCTAGCGGGGCATCCTACGAGCAGTACTTC. Its protein is CASSLGPSGASYEQYF.

V gene TRBV19 combines with J gene TRBJ1-5, with D maybe TRBD1 (6 bases). This CDR3 is built from 15 residues. Germline values: CDR1 LNHDA, CDR2 SQIVND (reference sequence). V shed 1 base and J shed 9 bases, with 16 bases lying between them. The CDR3 region has the DNA TGTGCCAGTAGTATAGCGCGGGGGCCGTGGCTGCCCCAGCATTTT. Protein sequence: CASSIARGPWLPQHF.

The chain employs TRBV6-5 and TRBJ2-2; TRBD1 might be the D (5 bases). There are 15 residues in the CDR3. Germline lookup yields CDR1 MNHEY and CDR2 SVGAGI. Trimming pared 10 bases from V and 7 bases from J, leaving 22 bases between. The CDR3: CAIQAVAGKIGELFF. DNA of the CDR3: TGTGCCATCCAGGCCGTGGCAGGGAAGATCGGGGAGCTGTTTTTT.

By proportion, this clone is medium-sized (0.01 to 0.1%). The genes are TRBV4-1 and TRBJ2-2, with D perhaps matching TRBD1 (5 bases). Deletions cut 4 bases from V and 0 bases from J, with 12 bases between. The CDR3 length is 16 residues. The germline V gene encodes CDR1 MGHRA and CDR2 YSYEKL. CDR3 in amino acids: CASSPIDSTNTGELFF. CDR3 sequence (DNA): TGCGCCAGCAGCCCGATTGACAGCACGAACACCGGGGAGCTGTTTTTT.

The chain joins TRBV2 to TRBJ2-3; 12 positions agree with TRBD1. The germline V gene has CDR1 SNHLY and CDR2 FYNNEI. The CDR3 runs 15 residues. After removal of 5 bases from V and 7 bases from J, the junction contained 7 bases not matched to a gene. The CDR3 DNA follows: TGTGCCAGCAGTACCGGGACAGGGGGCGGGAATACGCAGTATTTT. This codes for CASSTGTGGGNTQYF.

V usage is TRBV9 and J usage is TRBJ2-1, with a tentative D call TRBD2 (6 bases). The V and J ends lost 4 bases and 10 bases respectively, with 15 bases between them. The CDR3 extends over 13 amino acids. Germline loops: CDR1 SGDLS, CDR2 YYNGEE. The CDR3 reads CASSLGDFAEQFF. The CDR3 DNA follows: TGTGCCAGCAGCCTAGGGGACTTCGCCGAGCAGTTCTTC.